What follows are 32 T cell receptor beta chains derived from one specimen sequenced in a study of shared clonotypes between healthy human individuals. Here immunoSEQ multiplex PCR was the method, and the copy in TCRdb shows in-frame clones only, minus some. The table lists about 2,200,000 clones, approximately 94% of them singletons. Cells designated naive CD8 were CD45RO-negative and were positively selected for CCR7, with terminally differentiated effector memory CD45RA+ cells excluded. Material: naive CD8+ T cells from PBMCs. Source of these receptors: a man between 18 and 29 years old in good health. Some clones in this sample may be carry-over from other donors' samples.

The chain uses TRBV7-2 and TRBJ2-1; tentatively, D is TRBD2 (5 bases). Looked up from germline, CDR1 is SGHTA and CDR2 is FQGNSA. Trimming cost V 1 base and J 1 base, with 11 bases left between them. The CDR3 runs to 16 residues. For the CDR3, the DNA is TGTGCCAGCAGCTTAGTGGCCGGGATATCCTACAATGAGCAGTTCTTC. It translates to CASSLVAGISYNEQFF.

The chain is built from TRBV6-1 and TRBJ2-2, with TRBD1 as a possible D gene (7 bases). The CDR3 loop spans 18 amino acids. Trimming took 1 base from V and 5 from J, leaving 20 bases between them. Germline V gene data show CDR1 as MNHNS and CDR2 as SASEGT. The CDR3 DNA reads as TGTGCCAGCAGTGAAGGTGTGCGGGCCAGGGGGGAGACCGGGGAGCTGTTTTTT. Protein sequence: CASSEGVRARGETGELFF.

The gene calls are TRBV27 and TRBJ2-1; D unclear. Germline CDR1 and CDR2: MNHEY and SMNVEV (reference sequence). This CDR3 is 16 amino acids long. V was shortened by 5 bases and J by 3 bases, with 17 bases between the two germline ends. The CDR3, as DNA: TGTGCCAGCAGTGGATTGACCCAGTCGCTCTACAATGAGCAGTTCTTC. This translates into CASSGLTQSLYNEQFF.

The J gene is TRBJ2-7, the V gene TRBV27; 7 nucleotides line up with TRBD1. With V trimmed by 5 bases and J by 2 bases, 3 bases remained unmatched. The CDR3 consists of 13 residues. Germline values: CDR1 MNHEY, CDR2 SMNVEV (reference sequence). The CDR3 DNA sequence: TGTGCCAGCAGTAACAGGGGCACCTACGAGCAGTACTTC. Translation: CASSNRGTYEQYF.

To note about this clone: A junction boundary mismatches the germline segment, possibly from a read error. The V call is TRBV13, the J call TRBJ2-1; TRBD1 is a possible D gene (5 bases). This CDR3 spans 13 amino acids. The germline V gene has CDR1 PRHDT and CDR2 FYEKMQ (reference sequence). For the CDR3, the DNA is TGTGCCAGCAGCACACTACCGGACAAGGAGCAGTTCTTC. This encodes CASSTLPDKEQFF.

The J gene is TRBJ2-1, the V gene TRBV9; TRBD2 matches 10 bases. The CDR3 spans 18 residues. The V gene end was trimmed by 4 bases and the J gene end by 8 bases; junction bases not matched to a gene: 18. The V gene's germline CDR1 is SGDLS and CDR2 YYNGEE. CDR3 DNA sequence: TGTGCCAGCAGCCTCCAGGGCGAGCGGGAGGGAGGTGGACATGAGCAGTTCTTC. It is translated as CASSLQGEREGGGHEQFF. The variable domain in full, completed from reference TRBV9 and TRBJ2-1, reads DSGVTQTPKHLITATGQRVTLRCSPRSGDLSVYWYQQSLDQGLQFLIQYYNGEERAKGNILERFSAQQFPDLHSELNLSSLELGDSALYFCASSLQGEREGGGHEQFFGPGTRLTVL.

A word on this clone: The same CDR3 arises from other DNA sequences in this sample as well. The J gene is TRBJ2-7, the V gene TRBV4-1; possibly TRBD2 for D (7 bases). V dropped 3 bases and J dropped 0 bases, with 12 bases sitting between them. The CDR3 runs 15 residues. CDR1 is MGHRA and CDR2 is YSYEKL in the germline V gene. CDR3 sequence reads: CASSQGGGRSYEQYF. The CDR3 DNA follows: TGCGCCAGCAGCCAGGGGGGGGGCCGCTCCTACGAGCAGTACTTC.

The CDR3 DNA reads TGTGCCAGCAGTTCCCCGACGGGCGGGAGGGCGGAGCAGTTCTTC. Its translation is CASSSPTGGRAEQFF. J is TRBJ2-1 and V is TRBV28; 9 bases agree with TRBD2. The CDR3 is 15 amino acids. The trim removed 4 bases at V and 10 bases at J, leaving 11 bases unmatched. Germline values: CDR1 MDHEN, CDR2 SYDVKM.

This chain uses TRBV11-2 with TRBJ2-7; D may correspond to TRBD1 or TRBD2 (5 bases each). CDR1 and CDR2 (germline): SGHAT, FQNNGV. This CDR3 comprises 12 residues. The V end lost 8 bases, the J end lost 7 bases, and 15 bases lay between the germline ends. CDR3 amino acids: CASCSGAREQYF. CDR3 bases: TGTGCCAGCTGCTCCGGGGCGAGGGAGCAGTACTTC.

The chain couples TRBV30 to TRBJ2-1; D is possibly TRBD1 or TRBD2 (6 bases each). Germline V gene sequence: CDR1 GTSNPN, CDR2 SVGIG (reference sequence). The V and J ends lost 5 bases and 4 bases respectively, with 15 bases between them. The length of the CDR3 is 14 residues. CDR3 DNA sequence: TGTGCCTGGGACCTGGGGGGCTTTTACAATGAGCAGTTCTTC. It translates to CAWDLGGFYNEQFF. The full variable domain, rest sourced from reference TRBV30 and TRBJ2-1, is SQTIHQWPATLVQPVGSPLSLECTVEGTSNPNLYWYRQAAGRGLQLLFYSVGIGQISSEVPQNLSASRPQDRQFILSSKKLLLSDSGFYLCAWDLGGFYNEQFFGPGTRLTVL.

The rearrangement uses TRBV6-6 and TRBJ2-5, with TRBD2 identical over 9 bases. CDR1 and CDR2 (germline): MNHNY, SVGAGI (reference sequence). The CDR3 has 16 amino acids. V shed 1 base and J 1 base; nucleotides not matched to a gene: 4. CDR3 protein: CASSYFAGGSQETQYF. The CDR3 nucleotides are TGTGCCAGCAGTTACTTTGCGGGAGGGAGCCAAGAGACCCAGTACTTC.

The table lists this clone with a few counts. The same CDR3 is also encoded by other DNA sequences in this sample. This chain connects TRBV27 to TRBJ2-1, with no clear D. Between the trimmed V and J ends, which lost 3 bases and 0 bases, there was a span of 6 bases. Germline V gene sequence: CDR1 MNHEY, CDR2 SMNVEV (reference sequence). The CDR3 covers 14 residues. CDR3 DNA sequence: TGTGCCAGCAGTTTTCGGAGCTCCTACAATGAGCAGTTCTTC. It translates to CASSFRSSYNEQFF.

This clone has only one observation. V gene TRBV19 combines with J gene TRBJ2-3; the match to TRBD1 covers 8 bases. V lost 3 bases, J lost 0 bases, and 2 bases stayed unmatched. The CDR3 spans 15 residues. CDR1 LNHDA and CDR2 SQIVND come from the germline V gene (reference sequence). In DNA form, the CDR3 reads TGTGCCAGTAGTATGGACAGGGCTAGCACAGATACGCAGTATTTT. It yields the protein CASSMDRASTDTQYF.

V and J are TRBV29-1 and TRBJ2-7; TRBD2 agrees at 9 bases. The CDR3 has 17 amino acids. Germline V gene lookup returns CDR1 SQVTM and CDR2 ANQGSEA. J was trimmed by 3 bases and V by 4 bases; bases with no gene match: 16. The CDR3 protein is CSVAVLGLAGKVYEQYF. The DNA of the CDR3 is TGCAGCGTTGCCGTACTGGGGCTAGCGGGAAAGGTCTACGAGCAGTACTTC.

CDR3 coding DNA: TGTGCCAGCAGCCCCCGAGCGGGAGAACCAGATACGCAGTATTTT. Translating it yields CASSPRAGEPDTQYF. The chain has TRBV7-9 and TRBJ2-3; the match to TRBD2 covers 8 bases. Germline CDR1 SEHNR, CDR2 FQNEAQ (reference sequence). V was pared by 5 bases and J by 4 bases, with 8 bases of the junction left unmatched. The CDR3 is made up of 15 amino acids.

As for this clone: Other nucleotide sequences in the sample specify the same CDR3. The V and J genes are TRBV6-1 and TRBJ2-2, with no clear D. V lost 6 bases and J lost 0, with 5 bases in between. This CDR3 has 13 amino acids. CDR1 is MNHNS and CDR2 is SASEGT in the germline V gene. The CDR3 spells CASRPANTGELFF. For the CDR3, the DNA is TGTGCCAGCAGGCCAGCGAACACCGGGGAGCTGTTTTTT.

The gene calls are TRBV4-1 and TRBJ2-5; possible D gene TRBD1, 6 bases. The CDR3 extends over 16 amino acids. Germline V CDR1 and CDR2: MGHRA, YSYEKL. The V gene lost 4 bases and the J gene lost 4 bases, with 19 bases spanning the gap. The CDR3: CASSPPWIRGLETQYF. The CDR3 nucleotides read TGCGCCAGCAGCCCCCCCTGGATCAGGGGCCTAGAGACCCAGTACTTC.

This clone was found a few times. The genes are TRBV12-5 and TRBJ2-1; D is unresolved. The CDR3 extends over 12 amino acids. The V end was cut by 3 bases, the J end by 6 bases, with 6 bases between. From germline, CDR1 is LGHNT and CDR2 FRNRAP. CDR3 sequence (DNA): TGTGCTAGTGGTTTCTGGGGCAATGAGCAGTTCTTC. Translation gives CASGFWGNEQFF.

Of note for this clone: Other DNA sequences of this sample code for an identical CDR3. This sequence joins TRBV5-6 and TRBJ2-1, with a possible D match to TRBD2 (5 bases). CDR1 is SGHDT and CDR2 is YYEEEE in the germline V gene. This CDR3 contains 12 residues. The V gene lost 2 bases and the J gene lost 7 bases, with 7 bases spanning the gap. CDR3 protein: CASSFRGNEQFF. The CDR3 DNA sequence: TGTGCCAGCAGCTTCCGAGGGAATGAGCAGTTCTTC.

The V gene is TRBV19, the J gene TRBJ1-3, with 7 positions matching TRBD1. The junction had 4 bases not matched to a gene; V was cut back by 5 bases and J by 0 bases. There are 15 residues in the CDR3. Germline-derived CDR1 and CDR2 are LNHDA and SQIVND (reference sequence). The CDR3 sequence: CASSDRDSSGNTIYF. DNA of the CDR3: TGTGCCAGTAGTGACCGGGACAGCTCTGGAAACACCATATATTTT.

This chain links TRBV10-3 with TRBJ1-1; D gene ambiguous. Deletions cut 10 bases from V and 3 bases from J, with 15 bases between. The CDR3 loop spans 13 amino acids. CDR1 and CDR2 (germline): ENHRY, SYGVKD. CDR3 in DNA: TGTGCCAACAAACGCGGGCGGGACACTGAAGCTTTCTTT. Translated, it gives CANKRGRDTEAFF.

This chain uses TRBV7-9 with TRBJ1-2, with a possible D match to TRBD1 (5 bases). The CDR3 spans 17 residues. Trimming stripped 0 bases from V and 4 bases from J, with 18 bases between. Germline V CDR1 and CDR2: SEHNR, FQNEAQ (reference sequence). This chain's CDR3 is CASSLASGGFRVYGYTF. The CDR3 DNA reads as TGTGCCAGCAGCTTAGCGTCCGGGGGGTTCAGGGTCTATGGCTACACCTTC.

This chain joins TRBV10-3 and TRBJ2-7; D is ambiguous. V lost 0 bases to trimming and J lost 2 bases, with 20 bases between them. The CDR3 sequence is 18 residues long. Germline V gene sequence: CDR1 ENHRY, CDR2 SYGVKD. The CDR3 region is CAISESNGIRYPTYEQYF. The CDR3, as DNA: TGTGCCATCAGTGAGTCGAACGGCATTCGATACCCGACCTACGAGCAGTACTTC.

This chain uses TRBV29-1 with TRBJ2-1; D is tentatively TRBD1 or TRBD2 (6 bases each). Trimming shortened V by 4 bases and J by 2 bases, and 15 bases separated the two germline ends. Germline CDR1 reads SQVTM; CDR2 reads ANQGSEA. CDR3 size: 15 residues. Here the CDR3 DNA reads TGCAGCGTTGGATCGGGGGCGGGCACCTACAATGAGCAGTTCTTC. It specifies CSVGSGAGTYNEQFF.

This chain uses TRBV10-3 with TRBJ1-5, with TRBD1 identical over 8 bases. This CDR3 has 13 residues. Germline V CDR1 and CDR2: ENHRY, SYGVKD. J lost 7 bases, V lost 5 bases, and 4 bases had no gene match. CDR3 bases: TGTGCCATCAGTAAACAGGGGGACCAGCCCCAGCATTTT. Amino acids: CAISKQGDQPQHF.

The chain couples TRBV6-1 to TRBJ2-1, with 8 bases aligning to TRBD1. With 5 bases clipped from V and 2 bases from J, the junction kept 5 bases outside the gene matches. The length of the CDR3 is 15 residues. Germline CDR1 is MNHNS and CDR2 is SASEGT. The CDR3 is CASSITGGTYNEQFF. CDR3 coding DNA: TGTGCCAGCAGTATCACAGGGGGGACCTACAATGAGCAGTTCTTC.

V gene TRBV5-4 combines with J gene TRBJ2-7, with D perhaps matching TRBD1 (8 bases). In germline, CDR1 is SGHNT, CDR2 YYREEE (reference sequence). This CDR3 is built from 14 residues. Deletions cut 2 bases from V and 12 bases from J, with 21 bases between. For the CDR3, the DNA is TGTGCCAGCAGCTTACAGGGGGGGAGAGGCAGTTGGTACTTC. It translates to CASSLQGGRGSWYF.

The CDR3 region has the DNA TGTGCCAGCAGCTTAATTTTAGGGCTAGTCGGCGGGAGTTGGACCGGGGAGCTGTTTTTT. Protein: CASSLILGLVGGSWTGELFF. The chain is built from TRBV7-8 and TRBJ2-2; 7 nucleotides align to TRBD2. The V and J ends lost 2 bases and 5 bases, in that order; junction bases with no gene match: 20. CDR3 length: 20 residues. The V gene's germline CDR1 is SGHVS and CDR2 FQNEAQ.

The chain employs TRBV4-2 and TRBJ1-2; TRBD1 is a possible D gene (5 bases). The CDR3 totals 19 residues. The V end was cut by 0 bases, the J end by 0 bases, with 20 bases between. CDR1 and CDR2 from the germline V gene are LGHNA and YNFKEQ. CDR3 sequence: CASSQDRGRQSLTNYGYTF. CDR3 coding DNA: TGTGCCAGCAGCCAAGATCGTGGAAGACAGAGCCTCACTAACTATGGCTACACCTTC.

The J gene is TRBJ2-5, the V gene TRBV5-1; D ambiguous. The V end lost 0 bases, the J end lost 4 bases, and 13 bases lay between the germline ends. The CDR3 is 15 residues long. Per the germline V gene, CDR1 is SGHRS and CDR2 is YFSETQ. CDR3 amino acids: CASSLAGGRVETQYF. The CDR3 DNA reads as TGCGCCAGCAGCTTGGCCGGCGGTAGGGTAGAGACCCAGTACTTC. Drawing the rest from reference TRBV5-1 and TRBJ2-5, the complete variable domain is KAGVTQTPRYLIKTRGQQVTLSCSPISGHRSVSWYQQTPGQGLQFLFEYFSETQRNKGNFPGRFSGRQFSNSRSEMNVSTLELGDSALYLCASSLAGGRVETQYFGPGTRLLVL.

V and J are TRBV5-1 and TRBJ2-1, with 8 bases fitting TRBD1. Germline assignment: CDR1 SGHRS and CDR2 YFSETQ. V lost 1 base, J lost 5 bases, and 5 bases stayed unmatched. The CDR3 spans 15 residues. The CDR3 DNA reads TGCGCCAGCAGCTTGCGGCAGGGGGCCCACAATGAGCAGTTCTTC. It is translated as CASSLRQGAHNEQFF.

The chain links TRBV7-9 to TRBJ2-2; 11 positions match TRBD2. Germline V gives CDR1 SEHNR, CDR2 FQNEAQ (reference sequence). The V and J ends lost 5 bases and 7 bases, in that order; junction bases with no gene match: 12. The CDR3 loop spans 17 amino acids. The CDR3 DNA reads as TGTGCCAGCAGCCCAATGGTCCTAGCGGGAGGCGTCGGGGAGCTGTTTTTT. It encodes CASSPMVLAGGVGELFF.